This is a list of T cell receptor beta chains from one sample in a study of blood T cell repertoires in COVID-19. Sequencing used immunoSEQ multiplex PCR; TCRdb keeps in-frame clones, though not all of them. This sample has about 81,000 clones, with more than 75% found just once. The sequencing sample was made of peripheral blood. The origin of the receptors is a human donor in a cohort sampled during active COVID-19. CDR3s include the opening cysteine and the closing phenylalanine or tryptophan. D genes are given only for firm matches. Part of the rows lack a size; the others show once, few, many or a class for expanded clones.

V,J,D,size,DNA,CDR3
TRBV7-3,TRBJ2-6,-,-,TGTGCCAGCAGCCGACAAGGCTCTGGGGCCAACGTCCTGACTTTC,CASSRQGSGANVLTF
TRBV9,TRBJ2-5,TRBD2,-,TGTGCCAGCAGTCCGACTAGCCGCCAAGAGACCCAGTACTTC,CASSPTSRQETQYF
TRBV11-2,TRBJ1-1,-,once,TGTGCCAGCAGCTACAGGAGCACCTTGAACACTGAAGCTTTCTTT,CASSYRSTLNTEAFF
TRBV27,TRBJ2-1,-,-,TGTGCCAGCAGTTTAATCGGAGGGAGCTCCTACAATGAGCAGTTCTTC,CASSLIGGSSYNEQFF
TRBV10-1,TRBJ2-3,-,-,TGCGCCAGCAAAACCCACGCGGCCACAGATACGCAGTATTTT,CASKTHAATDTQYF
TRBV7-2,TRBJ2-3,-,once,TGTGCCAGCAGCTTTGGGGGGGGGCAAGATACGCAGTATTTT,CASSFGGGQDTQYF
TRBV5-4,TRBJ2-7,TRBD2,-,TGTGCCAGCAGGACGGGAGGGGGGGTGTCAAAGCCAGACGAGCAGTACTTC,CASRTGGGVSKPDEQYF
TRBV5-4,TRBJ2-7,-,few,TGTGCCAGCAGCTCCCCAGGGATCTACGAGCAGTACTTC,CASSSPGIYEQYF
TRBV20-1,TRBJ1-1,TRBD1,-,TGCAGTGCTAGTTCAGGGGGCGGGAGCACTGAAGCTTTCTTT,CSASSGGGSTEAFF
TRBV30,TRBJ1-1,-,-,TGTGCCTGGAGTGTCGGTAGCTTGAACACTGAAGCTTTCTTT,CAWSVGSLNTEAFF
TRBV5-4,TRBJ2-5,TRBD1,-,TGTGCCAGCAGCTTGGGGACAGGGGGGCAAGAGACCCAGTACTTC,CASSLGTGGQETQYF
TRBV5-1,TRBJ1-4,TRBD1,-,TGCGCCAGCAGCTTGGAGGGGGCGAGGAATGAAAAACTGTTTTTT,CASSLEGARNEKLFF
TRBV28,TRBJ1-2,-,-,TGTGCCAGCAGCGTCGGGGGGAGGTATGGCTACACCTTC,CASSVGGRYGYTF
TRBV7-6,TRBJ1-6,TRBD1,few,TGTGCCAGCAGCTTGGGACAGGGGGTCTCACCCCTCCACTTT,CASSLGQGVSPLHF
TRBV5-4,TRBJ2-2,TRBD1,-,TGTGCCAGCAGCTCATGGGACAGACTGAACACCGGGGAGCTGTTTTTT,CASSSWDRLNTGELFF
TRBV6-6,TRBJ2-5,TRBD1,once,TGTGCCAGCAGCCTAGAGGGACAGGGGTGGGAGACCCAGTACTTC,CASSLEGQGWETQYF
TRBV7-2,TRBJ2-7,TRBD1,-,TGTGCCAGCAGCCCACGGACAGGGAACGGGTTGAAGCAGTACTTC,CASSPRTGNGLKQYF
TRBV9,TRBJ1-2,TRBD1,-,TGTGCCAGCAGCGTAGTTGGGACAGGGGGCGCCTATGGCTACACCTTC,CASSVVGTGGAYGYTF
TRBV23-1,TRBJ1-6,TRBD1,-,TGCGCCAGCAGTGGGAAGACAGGGGGCTCTTATAATTCACCCCTCCACTTT,CASSGKTGGSYNSPLHF
TRBV27,TRBJ2-7,-,-,TGTGCCAGCAGCGGGGGATATGGGTCCTACGAGCAGTACTTC,CASSGGYGSYEQYF
TRBV6-5,TRBJ1-2,-,-,TGTGCCAGCAGTTCTGGTCTTGGGAGGAGGGGTTATGGCTACACCTTC,CASSSGLGRRGYGYTF
TRBV27,TRBJ1-2,TRBD1,-,TGTGCCAGCAGTACCTACTCCGGGACAGGGGCCTATGGCTACACCTTC,CASSTYSGTGAYGYTF